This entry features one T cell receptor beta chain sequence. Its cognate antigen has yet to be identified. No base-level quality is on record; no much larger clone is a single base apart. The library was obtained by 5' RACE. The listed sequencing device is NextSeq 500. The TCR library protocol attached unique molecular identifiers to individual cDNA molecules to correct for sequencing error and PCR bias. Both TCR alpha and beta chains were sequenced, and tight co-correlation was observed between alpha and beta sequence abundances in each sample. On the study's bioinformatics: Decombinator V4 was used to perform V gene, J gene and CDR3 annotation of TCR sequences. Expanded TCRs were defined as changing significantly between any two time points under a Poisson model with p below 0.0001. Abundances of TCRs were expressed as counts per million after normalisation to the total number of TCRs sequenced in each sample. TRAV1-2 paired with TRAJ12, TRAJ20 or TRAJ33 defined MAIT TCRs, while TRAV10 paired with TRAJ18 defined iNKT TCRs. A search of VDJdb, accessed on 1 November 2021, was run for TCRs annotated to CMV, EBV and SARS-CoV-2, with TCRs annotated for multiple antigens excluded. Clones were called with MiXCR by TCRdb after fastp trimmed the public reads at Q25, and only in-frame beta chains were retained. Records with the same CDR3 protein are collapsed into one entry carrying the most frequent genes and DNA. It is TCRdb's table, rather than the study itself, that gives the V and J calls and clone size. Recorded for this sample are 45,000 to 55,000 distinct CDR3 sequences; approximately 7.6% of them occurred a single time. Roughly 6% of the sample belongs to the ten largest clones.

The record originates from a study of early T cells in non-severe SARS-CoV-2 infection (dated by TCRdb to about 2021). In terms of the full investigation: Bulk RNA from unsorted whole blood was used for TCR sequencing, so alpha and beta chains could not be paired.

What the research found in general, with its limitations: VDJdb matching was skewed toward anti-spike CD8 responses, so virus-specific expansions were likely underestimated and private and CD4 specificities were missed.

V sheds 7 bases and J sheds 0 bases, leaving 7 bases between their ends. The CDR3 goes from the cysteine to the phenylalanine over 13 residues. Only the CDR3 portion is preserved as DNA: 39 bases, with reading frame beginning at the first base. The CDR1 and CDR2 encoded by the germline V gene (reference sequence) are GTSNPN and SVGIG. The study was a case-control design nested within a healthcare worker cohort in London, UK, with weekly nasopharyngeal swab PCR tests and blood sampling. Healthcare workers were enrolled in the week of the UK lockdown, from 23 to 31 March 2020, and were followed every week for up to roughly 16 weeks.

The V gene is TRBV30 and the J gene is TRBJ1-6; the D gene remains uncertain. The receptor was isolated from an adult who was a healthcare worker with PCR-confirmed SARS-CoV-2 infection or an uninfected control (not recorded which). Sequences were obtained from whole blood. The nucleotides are TGTGCCTTCGACTTCTCCTATAATTCACCCCTCCACTTT. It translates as CAFDFSYNSPLHF.